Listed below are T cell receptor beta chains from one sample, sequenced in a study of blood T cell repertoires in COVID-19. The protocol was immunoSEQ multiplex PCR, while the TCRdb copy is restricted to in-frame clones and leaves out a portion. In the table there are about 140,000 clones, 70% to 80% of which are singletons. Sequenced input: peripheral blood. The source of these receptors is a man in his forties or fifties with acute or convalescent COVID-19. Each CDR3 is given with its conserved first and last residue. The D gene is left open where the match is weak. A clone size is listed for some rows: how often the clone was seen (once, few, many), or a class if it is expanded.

CAWRGTGTGLNSPLHF	TRBJ1-6	TRBD1	NA	TRBV30
CASSYSTSGGAVGELFF	TRBJ2-2	TRBD2	NA	TRBV5-1
CASRAQGAEQPQHF	TRBJ1-5	TRBD1	few	TRBV2
CSVDLTGRNEKLFF	TRBJ1-4	TRBD1	few	TRBV29-1
CSASTGDSPLHF	TRBJ1-6	TRBD1	NA	TRBV20-1
CAWSRSMNTEAFF	TRBJ1-1	NA	NA	TRBV30
CASSPTGNYGYTF	TRBJ1-2	NA	few	TRBV6-6
CASRPTTEPGELFF	TRBJ2-2	NA	once	TRBV2
CASSRQGTNEKLFF	TRBJ1-4	TRBD1	NA	TRBV14
CATSRPTGGETQYF	TRBJ2-5	TRBD1	once	TRBV15
CASSIGQGVIETQYF	TRBJ2-5	TRBD1	NA	TRBV5-4
CASSSGGAGGYTF	TRBJ1-2	TRBD1	NA	TRBV5-4
CASRVGQSKSGQGAMNTGELFF	TRBJ2-2	TRBD1	once	TRBV5-1
CASSRDSLDNQPQHF	TRBJ1-5	TRBD1	once	TRBV5-1
CASSLSTGGTPLHF	TRBJ1-6	TRBD1	NA	TRBV28
CASSSAGAISYEQYF	TRBJ2-7	TRBD2	NA	TRBV5-4
CASRDSHRGSTGELFF	TRBJ2-2	TRBD1	once	TRBV25-1
CASSLVVTNTGELFF	TRBJ2-2	NA	NA	TRBV7-2
CASRTSGTQETQYF	TRBJ2-5	TRBD2	NA	TRBV6-5
CASSLSAQGVATQYF	TRBJ2-5	TRBD1	NA	TRBV27
CARRGEQFF	TRBJ2-1	NA	NA	TRBV5-3
CASSFGTGQNIQYF	TRBJ2-4	TRBD1	NA	TRBV7-8
CASTPQGAVGELFF	TRBJ2-2	TRBD1	NA	TRBV5-8
CAISDRGYGYTF	TRBJ1-2	NA	NA	TRBV10-3
CASSGTASYEQYF	TRBJ2-7	NA	NA	TRBV2
CASSSGGINYGYTF	TRBJ1-2	TRBD1	NA	TRBV28
CASSGTSGGRSYNEQFF	TRBJ2-1	TRBD2	NA	TRBV6-4
CASSPLFGRGNTDTQYF	TRBJ2-3	NA	NA	TRBV6-6
CASRNLRGNTEAFF	TRBJ1-1	NA	NA	TRBV5-1
CATSRAGDPSETQYF	TRBJ2-5	NA	few	TRBV15
CASSTGGAYNEQFF	TRBJ2-1	TRBD2	NA	TRBV10-1
CASSPKRWGGEDEQYF	TRBJ2-7	TRBD2	NA	TRBV27
CASSPLAGLSGTGELFF	TRBJ2-2	TRBD2	few	TRBV5-4
CASSHLDREGDYTF	TRBJ1-2	TRBD1	NA	TRBV3-1/TRBV3-2
CASSFAGSYGYTF	TRBJ1-2	NA	few	TRBV5-4
CASSQGRGHASSYNEQFF	TRBJ2-1	NA	NA	TRBV3-1/TRBV3-2
CASSLGAGNEQFF	TRBJ2-1	NA	NA	TRBV19
CASSLATGGGHNEQFF	TRBJ2-1	TRBD1	NA	TRBV5-1
CASRTGTDTQYF	TRBJ2-3	NA	NA	TRBV6-5